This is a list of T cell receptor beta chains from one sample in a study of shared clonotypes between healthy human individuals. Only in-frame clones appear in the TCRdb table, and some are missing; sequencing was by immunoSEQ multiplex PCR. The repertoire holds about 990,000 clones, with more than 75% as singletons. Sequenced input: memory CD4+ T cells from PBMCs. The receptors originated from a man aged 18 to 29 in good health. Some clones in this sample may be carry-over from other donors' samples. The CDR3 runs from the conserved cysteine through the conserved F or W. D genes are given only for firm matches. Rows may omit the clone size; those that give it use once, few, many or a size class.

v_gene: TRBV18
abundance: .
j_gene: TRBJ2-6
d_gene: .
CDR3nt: TGTGCCAGCTCACCTGAACCTAGGACGGCCGGGGCCAACGTCCTGACTTTC
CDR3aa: CASSPEPRTAGANVLTF

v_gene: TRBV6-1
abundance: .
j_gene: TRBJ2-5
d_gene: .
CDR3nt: TGTGCCAGCAGTGAAGCTCACGGGGGCTGGGAGACCCAGTACTTC
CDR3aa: CASSEAHGGWETQYF

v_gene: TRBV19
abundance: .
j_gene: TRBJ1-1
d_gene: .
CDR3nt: TGTGCCAGTATACCATGGAGGGGGGGGAACACTGAAGCTTTCTTT
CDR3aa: CASIPWRGGNTEAFF

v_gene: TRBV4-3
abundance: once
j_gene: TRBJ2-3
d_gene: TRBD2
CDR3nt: TGCGCCAGCAGCCTCTCCGGACTAGCGGGAGGGCAACCAGATACGCAGTATTTT
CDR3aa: CASSLSGLAGGQPDTQYF

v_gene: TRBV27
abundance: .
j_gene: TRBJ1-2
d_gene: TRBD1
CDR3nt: TGTGCCAGCAGTCGCCGGGACAGGGCCGGTGGCTACACCTTC
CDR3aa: CASSRRDRAGGYTF

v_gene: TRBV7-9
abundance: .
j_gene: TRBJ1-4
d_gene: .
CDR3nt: TGTGCCAGCAGCGTGAAAAGATATATAGGAGAGGAAAAACTGTTTTTT
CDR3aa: CASSVKRYIGEEKLFF

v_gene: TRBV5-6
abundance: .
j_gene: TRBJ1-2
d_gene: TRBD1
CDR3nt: TGTGCCAGCAGCTCGGAAAGGACAGGGGTCTATGGCTACACCTTC
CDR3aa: CASSSERTGVYGYTF

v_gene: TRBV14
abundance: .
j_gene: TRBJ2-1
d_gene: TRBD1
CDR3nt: TGTGCCAGCAGCCAAGGTCCCTGGACAGGGAAGCAGTTCTTC
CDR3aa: CASSQGPWTGKQFF

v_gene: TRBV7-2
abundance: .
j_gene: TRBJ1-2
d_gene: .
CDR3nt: TGTGCCAGCAGCTTAGGACGGGCAGGCTATGGCTACACCTTC
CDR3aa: CASSLGRAGYGYTF

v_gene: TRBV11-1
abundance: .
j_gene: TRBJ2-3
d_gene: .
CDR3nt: TGTGCCAGCAGCCAACAGGTGGCGACAGATACGCAGTATTTT
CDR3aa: CASSQQVATDTQYF

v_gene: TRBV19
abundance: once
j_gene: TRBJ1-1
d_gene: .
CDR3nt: TGTGCCAGTACCCCCCTGGGGGTGAACACTGAAGCTTTCTTT
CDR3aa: CASTPLGVNTEAFF

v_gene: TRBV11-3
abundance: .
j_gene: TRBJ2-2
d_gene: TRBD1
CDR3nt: TGTGCCAGCAGCTCCGGACAGGACCTCACCGGGGAGCTGTTTTTT
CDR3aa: CASSSGQDLTGELFF

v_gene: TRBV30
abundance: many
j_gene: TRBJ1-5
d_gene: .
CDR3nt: TGTGCCTGGAGTAGGGCAGGGAATCAGCCCCAGCATTTT
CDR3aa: CAWSRAGNQPQHF

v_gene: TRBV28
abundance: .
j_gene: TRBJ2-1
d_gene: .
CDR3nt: TGTGCCAGCAGCCCTTTCTGGGGTGAGCAGTTCTTC
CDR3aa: CASSPFWGEQFF

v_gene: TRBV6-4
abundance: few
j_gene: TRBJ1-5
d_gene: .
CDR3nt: TGTGCCAGCAGTGAACAGGTCAATCAGCCCCAGCATTTT
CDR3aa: CASSEQVNQPQHF

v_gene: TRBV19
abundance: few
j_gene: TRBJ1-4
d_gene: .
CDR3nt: TGTGCCAGTAGTACGATCCGGGGCCGTGAAAAACTGTTTTTT
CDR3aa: CASSTIRGREKLFF

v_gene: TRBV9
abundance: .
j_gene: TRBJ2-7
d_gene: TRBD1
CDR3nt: TGTGCCAGCAGCCCCCGTCACAGGGGAAGTATCTACGAGCAGTACTTC
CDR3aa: CASSPRHRGSIYEQYF

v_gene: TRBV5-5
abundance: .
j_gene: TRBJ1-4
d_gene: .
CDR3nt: TGTGCCAGCACCCGAAGGGGGGCAGGTGAAAAACTGTTTTTT
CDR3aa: CASTRRGAGEKLFF

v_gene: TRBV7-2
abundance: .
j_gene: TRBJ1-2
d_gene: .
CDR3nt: TGTGCCAGCAGCGCATGGGAAGGTCTCTACACCTTC
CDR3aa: CASSAWEGLYTF